These T cell receptor beta chains were read from a single sample in a study of blood T cell repertoires in COVID-19. Produced via immunoSEQ multiplex PCR; TCRdb's table is partial and in-frame only. Here the sample spans roughly 160,000 clones, 65% to 85% being singletons. The material sequenced was PBMCs or T cells enriched from blood (not recorded which). Receptors were obtained from a woman aged 55-69 years who had recovered from COVID-19. CDR3s include the opening cysteine and the closing phenylalanine or tryptophan. The D gene is left open where the match is weak. A row's size may be missing; if present it is once, few, many or a size class.

clone_size: -
v_call: TRBV11-2
j_call: TRBJ2-7
d_call: TRBD2
cdr3_nt: TGTGCCAGCGCCCAGCAGCTAGCGGGCTCCTACGAGCAGTACTTC
cdr3_aa: CASAQQLAGSYEQYF

clone_size: -
v_call: TRBV28
j_call: TRBJ1-6
d_call: -
cdr3_nt: TGTGCCAGCAGCCCAAGGGGGAGATCCTATAATTCACCCCTCCACTTT
cdr3_aa: CASSPRGRSYNSPLHF

clone_size: -
v_call: TRBV11-1
j_call: TRBJ1-1
d_call: -
cdr3_nt: TGTGCCAGCAGCGTCACAGAGAACACTGAAGCTTTCTTT
cdr3_aa: CASSVTENTEAFF

clone_size: many
v_call: TRBV6-5
j_call: TRBJ2-2
d_call: -
cdr3_nt: TGTGCCACTCCAGGGCGTGACACCGGGGAGCTGTTTTTT
cdr3_aa: CATPGRDTGELFF

clone_size: -
v_call: TRBV2
j_call: TRBJ1-5
d_call: -
cdr3_nt: TGTGCCAGCAGTGAACGTTCAGGGTTTCAGCCCCAGCATTTT
cdr3_aa: CASSERSGFQPQHF

clone_size: -
v_call: TRBV11-2
j_call: TRBJ2-1
d_call: TRBD2
cdr3_nt: TGTGCCAGCAGCTTCGGGTGGACTAGCGGGACCTACAATGAGCAGTTCTTC
cdr3_aa: CASSFGWTSGTYNEQFF

clone_size: few
v_call: TRBV6-5
j_call: TRBJ1-3
d_call: -
cdr3_nt: TGTGCCAGCAGCCTCTTCCCCGGAAACACCATATATTTT
cdr3_aa: CASSLFPGNTIYF

clone_size: -
v_call: TRBV7-6
j_call: TRBJ2-1
d_call: TRBD2
cdr3_nt: TGTGCCAGCAGCCAGAGCACTAGCGGGAGGGTAGGAGGGGACAATGAGCAGTTCTTC
cdr3_aa: CASSQSTSGRVGGDNEQFF

clone_size: few
v_call: TRBV5-1
j_call: TRBJ1-3
d_call: -
cdr3_nt: TGCGCCAGCAGCCCGGCCCCGGCAGGGGAGCTTGGCACCATATATTTT
cdr3_aa: CASSPAPAGELGTIYF

clone_size: once
v_call: TRBV2
j_call: TRBJ1-5
d_call: -
cdr3_nt: TGTGCCAGCAGTGACCCGTTAGCTGTGAATTTT
cdr3_aa: CASSDPLAVNF

clone_size: once
v_call: TRBV11-2
j_call: TRBJ2-4
d_call: TRBD1
cdr3_nt: TGTGCCAGCAGCTTTTTAGTAGGGACAGAAAACATTCAGTACTTC
cdr3_aa: CASSFLVGTENIQYF

clone_size: -
v_call: TRBV12-3/TRBV12-4
j_call: TRBJ1-2
d_call: -
cdr3_nt: TGTGCCAGCAGTTTACGGCGGTACCAGAGCTACACCTTC
cdr3_aa: CASSLRRYQSYTF

clone_size: -
v_call: TRBV10-1
j_call: TRBJ1-6
d_call: -
cdr3_nt: TGCGCCAGCAGTGAGTCGAGCTCTCCCCTCCACTTT
cdr3_aa: CASSESSSPLHF

clone_size: -
v_call: TRBV6-5
j_call: TRBJ1-4
d_call: -
cdr3_nt: TGTGCCAGCAGACAGGGTGATGAAAAACTGTTTTTT
cdr3_aa: CASRQGDEKLFF

clone_size: few
v_call: TRBV9
j_call: TRBJ2-3
d_call: TRBD2
cdr3_nt: TGTGCCAGCAACAGCGGGGCCACAGATACGCAGTATTTT
cdr3_aa: CASNSGATDTQYF

clone_size: few
v_call: TRBV3-1/TRBV3-2
j_call: TRBJ1-1
d_call: -
cdr3_nt: TGTGCCAGCAGCCAAGACACGAGCACTGAAGCTTTCTTT
cdr3_aa: CASSQDTSTEAFF

clone_size: -
v_call: TRBV7-9
j_call: TRBJ2-5
d_call: TRBD2
cdr3_nt: TGTGCCAGCAGTTTTAGCGGGGAGGAGACCCAGTACTTC
cdr3_aa: CASSFSGEETQYF

clone_size: -
v_call: TRBV30
j_call: TRBJ1-5
d_call: -
cdr3_nt: TGTGCCTCCCAGGAGCCCCAGCATTTT
cdr3_aa: CASQEPQHF

clone_size: -
v_call: TRBV10-3
j_call: TRBJ2-7
d_call: TRBD2
cdr3_nt: TGTGCCATCAGTGAGGGACTAGCGGGAGAAACGGGAAGGGAGCAGTACTTC
cdr3_aa: CAISEGLAGETGREQYF

clone_size: once
v_call: TRBV7-9
j_call: TRBJ1-1
d_call: TRBD1
cdr3_nt: TGTGCCAGCAGCTCACAGGGGGGATACACTGAAGCTTTCTTT
cdr3_aa: CASSSQGGYTEAFF

clone_size: -
v_call: TRBV6-5
j_call: TRBJ1-6
d_call: TRBD1
cdr3_nt: TGTGCCAGCAGTTTCCGGGACAGGGATTCACCCCTCCACTTT
cdr3_aa: CASSFRDRDSPLHF

clone_size: once
v_call: TRBV25-1
j_call: TRBJ2-5
d_call: TRBD2
cdr3_nt: TGTGCCAGCAGTGGAGGGACTAGCGGGAGCCTAGACCGAGTGGCCCAGTACTTC
cdr3_aa: CASSGGTSGSLDRVAQYF

clone_size: -
v_call: TRBV29-1
j_call: TRBJ2-3
d_call: -
cdr3_nt: TGCAGCGTTAAAATAGGTGGGGCTTCTAGCACAGATACGCAGTATTTT
cdr3_aa: CSVKIGGASSTDTQYF

clone_size: -
v_call: TRBV15
j_call: TRBJ2-1
d_call: TRBD2
cdr3_nt: TGTGCCACCAGCTGGGGACTAGCGGGAGCTTACGAGCAGTTCTTC
cdr3_aa: CATSWGLAGAYEQFF

clone_size: -
v_call: TRBV28
j_call: TRBJ2-7
d_call: -
cdr3_nt: TGTGCCAGCAGTTTGGGACCGGCGGGGCGTCCCTACGAGCAGTACTTC
cdr3_aa: CASSLGPAGRPYEQYF

clone_size: few
v_call: TRBV5-1
j_call: TRBJ1-4
d_call: -
cdr3_nt: TGCGCCAGCAGCTCGGCCACGGGGGGTTCGAATGAAAAACTGTTTTTT
cdr3_aa: CASSSATGGSNEKLFF

clone_size: -
v_call: TRBV27
j_call: TRBJ2-7
d_call: -
cdr3_nt: TGTGCCAGCAGTTTAGGACCGGGACACGGACTCTACGAGCAGTACTTC
cdr3_aa: CASSLGPGHGLYEQYF

clone_size: -
v_call: TRBV5-1
j_call: TRBJ2-1
d_call: TRBD1
cdr3_nt: TGCGCCAGCAGCAAGGGACAGTTTAATGAGCAGTTCTTC
cdr3_aa: CASSKGQFNEQFF

clone_size: -
v_call: TRBV19
j_call: TRBJ1-5
d_call: -
cdr3_nt: TGTGCCAGTAGTATAGCGAACCGAGGGGGGCCCCAGCATTTT
cdr3_aa: CASSIANRGGPQHF

clone_size: -
v_call: TRBV5-1
j_call: TRBJ2-5
d_call: -
cdr3_nt: TGCGCCAGCAGCTTGGGTGGCAGTCAAGAGACCCAGTACTTC
cdr3_aa: CASSLGGSQETQYF

clone_size: -
v_call: TRBV6-5
j_call: TRBJ2-1
d_call: TRBD1
cdr3_nt: TGTGCCAGCAAAACGACAGGGAGATCCTACAATGAGCAGTTCTTC
cdr3_aa: CASKTTGRSYNEQFF